These 26 T cell receptor beta chains share one sample of origin, sequenced in a study of blood T cells in healthy people across ages. For the second PCR, which ran for about 7 to 11 cycles, a sample-barcoded 5' primer and a J-beta primer mix were used. In TCRdb, the 5' RACE reads were re-called with MiXCR into one record per CDR3 protein. The repertoire holds about 670,000 distinct CDR3 sequences, with less than 45% as singletons. Sequencing was done on a sample of blood. These receptors came from a man of 80 years or more in good health.

In its sample, this clonotype was seen a few times. CDR3 amino acids: CSASPGGEAQHF. CDR3 sequence (DNA): TGCAGTGCTTCCCCAGGGGGCGAAGCCCAGCATTTT. The rearrangement uses TRBV20-1 and TRBJ1-5; TRBD1 matches 8 bases. The CDR3 sequence is 12 residues long. Trimming removed 5 bases from V and 11 bases from J; junction bases left unmatched: 8. Germline V gives CDR1 DFQATT, CDR2 SNEGSKA (reference sequence).

A word on this clonotype: At one boundary the junction diverges from the germline segment, which might be a read error. This sequence joins TRBV6-2 or TRBV6-3 and TRBJ1-5; 8 bases map to TRBD1. The V gene's germline CDR1 is MNHEY and CDR2 SVGEGT. The CDR3 spans 15 residues. CDR3 sequence: CAGSATGTGSQPQHF. As DNA, the CDR3 is TGTGCCGGCAGTGCGACAGGGACAGGCAGTCAGCCCCAGCATTTT.

This rearrangement joins TRBV11-3 to TRBJ2-3; possibly TRBD1 for D (5 bases). Germline V gene data show CDR1 as SGHNT and CDR2 as YENEEA. The CDR3 totals 13 residues. V lost 0 bases to trimming and J lost 12 bases, with 13 bases between them. Written as DNA, the CDR3 is TGTGCCAGCAGCTTAGATGAGGACAAAATTCAGTATTTT. Encoded protein: CASSLDEDKIQYF.

This clonotype was counted many times. The J gene is TRBJ2-7, the V gene TRBV4-1; D is unclear. The CDR3 loop spans 14 amino acids. V was shortened by 0 bases and J by 4 bases, with 10 bases between the two germline ends. Germline CDR1 reads MGHRA; CDR2 reads YSYEKL. The CDR3 is CASSQDARVYEQYF. In nucleotides, the CDR3 is TGCGCCAGCAGCCAAGATGCCCGGGTTTACGAGCAGTACTTC.

This clonotype was counted a few times. The chain uses TRBV6-6 and TRBJ2-3; 8 bases are shared with TRBD2. CDR3 length equals 16 residues. V gave up 5 bases and J gave up 6 bases; unmatched junction bases: 13. Germline V gene sequence: CDR1 MNHNY, CDR2 SVGAGI (reference sequence). The CDR3 protein is CASSPSGSGGLDTQYF. The CDR3 bases are TGTGCCAGCAGTCCCTCCGGGTCGGGGGGGCTGGATACGCAGTATTTT.

This clonotype showed up many times. The V call is TRBV28, the J call TRBJ2-1; D gene ambiguous. This CDR3 has 14 residues. Germline-derived CDR1 and CDR2 are MDHEN and SYDVKM. Trimming removed 7 bases at V and 4 bases at J, with 14 bases between. The DNA of the CDR3 is TGTGCCAGCATCCTACAAGCCTCTTACAATGAGCAGTTCTTC. This sequence encodes CASILQASYNEQFF.

The table lists this clonotype with many counts. V and J are TRBV29-1 and TRBJ2-4, with D perhaps assigned TRBD1 or TRBD2 (5 bases each). Germline loops: CDR1 SQVTM, CDR2 ANQGSEA. V shed 6 bases and J shed 5 bases, with 11 bases lying between them. This CDR3 has 12 amino acids. CDR3 sequence: CSVNLGENIQYF. The CDR3 nucleotides read TGCAGCGTGAACTTGGGGGAAAACATTCAGTACTTC.

This clonotype appeared once. This chain joins TRBV2 and TRBJ2-7, with D maybe TRBD1 (6 bases). Trimming cost V 1 base and J 2 bases, with 12 bases left between them. Germline V gene sequence: CDR1 SNHLY, CDR2 FYNNEI. This CDR3 comprises 15 residues. CDR3 sequence reads: CASSEGGTRAYEQYF. The DNA for the CDR3 is TGTGCCAGCAGTGAAGGAGGGACACGAGCCTACGAGCAGTACTTC.

This chain joins TRBV12-3 or TRBV12-4 and TRBJ2-7; 8 nucleotides line up with TRBD1. This CDR3 is 15 amino acids long. J gave up 6 bases and V 3 bases, and 10 bases lay outside the gene matches. CDR3 loop: CASSFQTGAWGEQYF. The CDR3 bases are TGTGCCAGCAGTTTCCAGACAGGGGCTTGGGGCGAGCAGTACTTC.

The chain has TRBV9 and TRBJ2-1, with D possibly being TRBD2 (6 bases). The CDR3 consists of 18 residues. V was pared by 0 bases and J by 4 bases, with 20 bases between. Germline V gene data show CDR1 as SGDLS and CDR2 as YYNGEE. The CDR3 region is CASSVGPSAEFPYNEQFF. DNA for the CDR3: TGTGCCAGCAGCGTAGGGCCTAGCGCAGAATTCCCTTACAATGAGCAGTTCTTC. The full variable domain, with the rest looked up from reference TRBV9 and TRBJ2-1, is DSGVTQTPKHLITATGQRVTLRCSPRSGDLSVYWYQQSLDQGLQFLIQYYNGEERAKGNILERFSAQQFPDLHSELNLSSLELGDSALYFCASSVGPSAEFPYNEQFFGPGTRLTVL.

CDR3 sequence: CATSDPGLAGAAEQFF. For the CDR3, the DNA is TGTGCCACCAGTGACCCGGGACTAGCGGGGGCGGCTGAGCAGTTCTTC. V and J are TRBV24-1 and TRBJ2-1; TRBD2 aligns across 14 bases. The CDR3 is made up of 16 amino acids. The germline V gene has CDR1 KGHDR and CDR2 SFDVKD. After removal of 4 bases from V and 9 bases from J, the junction contained 7 bases not matched to a gene.

This clonotype was seen more than once but under ten times. J is TRBJ2-7 and V is TRBV27; TRBD1 agrees at 10 bases. CDR3 length: 16 amino acids. Germline V gene data show CDR1 as MNHEY and CDR2 as SMNVEV (reference sequence). Trimming removed 6 bases from V and 2 bases from J; junction bases left unmatched: 10. Written as DNA, the CDR3 is TGTGCCAGCAGGAGGACAGGGGGGGTACAAGCCTACGAGCAGTACTTC. Residues: CASRRTGGVQAYEQYF.

This sequence joins TRBV25-1 and TRBJ1-2; D ambiguous. Germline lookup yields CDR1 MGHDK and CDR2 SYGVNS. This CDR3 region has 13 residues. Trimming removed 7 bases at V and 4 bases at J, with 13 bases between. The chain's CDR3 is CASTFGSSYGYTF. The CDR3, as DNA: TGTGCCAGCACCTTTGGGAGTAGCTATGGCTACACCTTC.

Only a few counts were recorded for this clonotype. For the CDR3, the DNA is TGTGCCAGCAGTGACGGCGGGGGCACAGATACGCAGTATTTT. This sequence encodes CASSDGGGTDTQYF. This chain connects TRBV6-4 to TRBJ2-3; tentative D call: TRBD2 (6 bases). The CDR3 contains 14 residues. Germline values: CDR1 MRHNA, CDR2 SNTAGT. V was clipped by 2 bases and J by 1 base, with 7 bases between them.

The CDR3 spells CASSQAWSGGYGYTF. In DNA form, the CDR3 reads TGCGCCAGCAGCCAAGCTTGGTCGGGCGGGTATGGCTACACCTTC. The chain couples TRBV4-3 to TRBJ1-2, with no clear D. V gave up 1 base and J gave up 5 bases, with 14 bases separating them. Germline CDR1 and CDR2: LGHNA and YSLEER. The CDR3 is made up of 15 amino acids.

This clonotype turned up a few times. The J gene is TRBJ2-7, the V gene TRBV19; tentative D call: TRBD1 (5 bases). V lost 3 bases and J 0 bases, leaving 12 bases between the germline ends. CDR1 is LNHDA, CDR2 SQIVND, per germline (reference sequence). The CDR3 is 15 amino acids. The CDR3 sequence is CASSIDPQGSYEQYF. The CDR3 DNA sequence: TGTGCCAGTAGTATCGATCCCCAGGGCTCCTACGAGCAGTACTTC. The full variable domain, rest sourced from reference TRBV19 and TRBJ2-7, is DGGITQSPKYLFRKEGQNVTLSCEQNLNHDAMYWYRQDPGQGLRLIYYSQIVNDFQKGDIAEGYSVSREKKESFPLTVTSAQKNPTAFYLCASSIDPQGSYEQYFGPGTRLTVT.

This clonotype was counted once. The V and J genes are TRBV28 and TRBJ1-1; 7 nucleotides agree with TRBD1. Germline V gives CDR1 MDHEN, CDR2 SYDVKM. This CDR3 is 13 amino acids long. V gave up 7 bases and J gave up 11 bases; unmatched junction bases: 13. CDR3 sequence (DNA): TGTGCCAGCAAGGGGGGCCTACAGGGGATGGCTTTCTTT. Its translation is CASKGGLQGMAFF.

The V and J genes are TRBV3-1 and TRBJ2-5; 8 bases match TRBD2. V lost 8 bases to trimming and J lost 7 bases; unmatched junction nucleotides: 15. CDR3 length equals 15 residues. CDR1 and CDR2 (germline): LGHDT, YNNKEL (reference sequence). This CDR3 reads CASHPGGSQEWTQYF. In nucleotides, the CDR3 is TGTGCCAGCCACCCGGGGGGGTCTCAAGAATGGACCCAGTACTTC.

The V and J genes are TRBV20-1 and TRBJ1-1; D is undetermined. Germline V gene sequence: CDR1 DFQATT, CDR2 SNEGSKA (reference sequence). The V and J ends lost 7 bases and 0 bases respectively, with 18 bases between them. CDR3 length: 15 amino acids. DNA for the CDR3: TGCAGTGGGTTTAAGGACGTGCACATGAACACTGAAGCTTTCTTT. It yields the protein CSGFKDVHMNTEAFF.

This clonotype came up a few times. The chain joins TRBV24-1 to TRBJ2-5; 7 bases match TRBD1. The CDR3 consists of 14 residues. The V gene end was trimmed by 3 bases and the J gene end by 5 bases; junction bases not matched to a gene: 5. Germline assignment: CDR1 KGHDR and CDR2 SFDVKD. The CDR3 bases are TGTGCCACCAGTGATACAGGGGAGCGGGAGACCCAGTACTTC. It codes for CATSDTGERETQYF.

The chain has TRBV7-2 and TRBJ2-5; D not resolved. The closer fit of TRBJ2-7 to the DNA end suggests the J call may be wrong. The CDR3 spans 17 residues. Germline CDR1 reads SGHTA; CDR2 reads FQGNSA. CDR3: CASSLLGRLHPLPEQYF. DNA of the CDR3: TGTGCCAGCAGCTTATTGGGCCGACTTCACCCCCTCCCCGAGCAGTACTTC.

The V and J genes are TRBV11-2 and TRBJ2-1; no clear D gene. Trimming cost V 1 base and J 10 bases, with 5 bases left between them. Looked up from germline, CDR1 is SGHAT and CDR2 is FQNNGV. The CDR3 contains 11 residues. CDR3 sequence (DNA): TGTGCCAGCAGCTTAGCCCAGGAGCAGTTCTTC. Encoded protein: CASSLAQEQFF.

Worth noting for this clonotype: A much more abundant neighbour one base away suggests this may be a read error. The chain carries TRBV29-1 and TRBJ2-1; weak D call: TRBD2 (6 bases). Looked up from germline, CDR1 is SQVTM and CDR2 is ANQGSEA. The CDR3 is 11 amino acids. In nucleotides, the CDR3 is TGCGGCGTGGGACTCCGGGATGAGCAGTTCTTC. Protein sequence: CGVGLRDEQFF.

This clonotype was seen more than once but under ten times. The chain couples TRBV28 to TRBJ2-5; D perhaps matches TRBD2 (6 bases). TRBJ2-7 matches the DNA end more closely, so the J call is doubtful. This CDR3 spans 16 amino acids. Germline assignment: CDR1 MDHEN and CDR2 SYDVKM. The CDR3 sequence: CASSLSGGASVHEQYF. The CDR3 DNA reads TGTGCCAGCAGTTTGTCCGGGGGTGCTAGCGTGCACGAGCAGTACTTC.

This clonotype showed up many times. The chain employs TRBV7-2 and TRBJ2-7; 9 nucleotides line up with TRBD1. Per the germline V gene, CDR1 is SGHTA and CDR2 is FQGNSA. J was trimmed by 6 bases and V by 0 bases; bases with no gene match: 6. The CDR3 sequence is 15 residues long. The CDR3 region is CASSLAQGQGVEQYF. In DNA, the CDR3 is TGTGCCAGCAGCTTAGCCCAGGGACAGGGCGTCGAGCAGTACTTC.

The rearrangement uses TRBV13 and TRBJ2-1; tentative D call: TRBD2 (5 bases). Germline V CDR1 and CDR2: PRHDT, FYEKMQ (reference sequence). V was shortened by 4 bases and J by 13 bases, with 29 bases between the two germline ends. This CDR3 is built from 17 residues. CDR3 residues: CASSSRTGVQAQETQFF. Written as DNA, the CDR3 is TGTGCCAGCAGCTCACGAACCGGGGTCCAAGCCCAAGAGACCCAGTTCTTC.